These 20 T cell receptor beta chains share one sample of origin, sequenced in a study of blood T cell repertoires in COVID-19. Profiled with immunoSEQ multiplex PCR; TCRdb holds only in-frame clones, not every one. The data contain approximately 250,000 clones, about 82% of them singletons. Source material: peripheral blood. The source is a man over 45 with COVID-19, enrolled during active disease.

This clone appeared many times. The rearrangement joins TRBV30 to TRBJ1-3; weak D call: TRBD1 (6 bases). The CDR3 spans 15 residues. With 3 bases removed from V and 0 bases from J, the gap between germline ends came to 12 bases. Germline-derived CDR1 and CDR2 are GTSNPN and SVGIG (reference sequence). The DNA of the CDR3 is TGTGCCTGGAGCGCACGACAGGTCTCTGGAAACACCATATATTTT. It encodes CAWSARQVSGNTIYF. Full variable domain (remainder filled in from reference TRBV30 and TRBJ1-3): SQTIHQWPATLVQPVGSPLSLECTVEGTSNPNLYWYRQAAGRGLQLLFYSVGIGQISSEVPQNLSASRPQDRQFILSSKKLLLSDSGFYLCAWSARQVSGNTIYFGEGSWLTVV.

The CDR3: CASSSSSGTGFWGYTF. In nucleotides, the CDR3 is TGCGCCAGCAGCTCCAGTTCCGGGACAGGCTTCTGGGGCTACACCTTC. The genes are TRBV5-1 and TRBJ1-2; 8 positions agree with TRBD1. This CDR3 spans 16 amino acids. Germline CDR1 SGHRS, CDR2 YFSETQ. V shed 3 bases and J 8 bases; nucleotides not matched to a gene: 15.

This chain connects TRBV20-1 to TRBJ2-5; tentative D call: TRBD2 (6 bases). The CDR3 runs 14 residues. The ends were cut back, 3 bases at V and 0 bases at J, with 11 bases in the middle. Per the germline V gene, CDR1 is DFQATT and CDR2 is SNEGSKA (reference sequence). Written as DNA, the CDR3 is TGCAGTGCTAGTAGTGGGGGGTACCAAGAGACCCAGTACTTC. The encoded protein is CSASSGGYQETQYF.

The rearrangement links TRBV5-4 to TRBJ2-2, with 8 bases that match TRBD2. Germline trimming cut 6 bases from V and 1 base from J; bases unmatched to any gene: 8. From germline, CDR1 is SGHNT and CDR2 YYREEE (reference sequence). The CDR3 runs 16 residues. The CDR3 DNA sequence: TGTGCCAGCACCGGGGGGGCGGTTAGGAACACCGGGGAGCTGTTTTTT. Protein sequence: CASTGGAVRNTGELFF.

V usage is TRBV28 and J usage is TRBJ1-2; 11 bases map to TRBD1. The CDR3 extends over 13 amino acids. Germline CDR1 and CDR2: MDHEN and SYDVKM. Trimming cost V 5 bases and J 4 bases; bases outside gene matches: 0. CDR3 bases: TGTGCCAGCAGTGGGACAGGGGGCTATGGCTACACCTTC. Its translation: CASSGTGGYGYTF.

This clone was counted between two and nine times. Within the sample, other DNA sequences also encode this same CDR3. CDR3 sequence (DNA): TGTGCCAGCAGCCAAGGGCAGCGGAACACTGAAGCTTTCTTT. Translation gives CASSQGQRNTEAFF. J is TRBJ1-1 and V is TRBV4-2, with unresolved D. CDR1 LGHNA and CDR2 YNFKEQ come from the germline V gene. V lost 1 base to trimming and J lost 1 base, with 7 bases between them. The CDR3 runs to 14 residues.

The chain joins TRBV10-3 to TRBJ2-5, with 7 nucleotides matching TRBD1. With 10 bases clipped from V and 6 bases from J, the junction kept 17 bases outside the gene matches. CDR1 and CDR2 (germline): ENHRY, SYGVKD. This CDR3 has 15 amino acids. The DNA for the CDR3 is TGTGCCACATCCTCCACGGGGACAGATAGTCAGACCCAGTACTTC. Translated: CATSSTGTDSQTQYF.

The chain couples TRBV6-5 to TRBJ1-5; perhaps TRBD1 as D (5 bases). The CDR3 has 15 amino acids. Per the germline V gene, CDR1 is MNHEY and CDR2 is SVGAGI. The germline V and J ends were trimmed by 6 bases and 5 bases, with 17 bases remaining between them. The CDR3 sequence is CASSLDGGDDQPQHF. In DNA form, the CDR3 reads TGTGCCAGCAGCCTCGACGGGGGGGACGATCAGCCCCAGCATTTT.

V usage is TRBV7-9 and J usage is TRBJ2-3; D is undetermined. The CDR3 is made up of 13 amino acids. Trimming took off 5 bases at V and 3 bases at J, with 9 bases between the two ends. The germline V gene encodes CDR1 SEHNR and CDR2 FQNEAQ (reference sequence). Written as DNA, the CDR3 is TGTGCCAGCAGCCCTTACTCTACAGATACGCAGTATTTT. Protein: CASSPYSTDTQYF.

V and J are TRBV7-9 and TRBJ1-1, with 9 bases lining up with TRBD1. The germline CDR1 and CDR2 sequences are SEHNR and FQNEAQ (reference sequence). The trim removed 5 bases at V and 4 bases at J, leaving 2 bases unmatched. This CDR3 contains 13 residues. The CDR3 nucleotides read TGTGCCAGCAGCAGGGACAGGGTCACTGAAGCTTTCTTT. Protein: CASSRDRVTEAFF. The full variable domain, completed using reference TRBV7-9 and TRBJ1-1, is DTGVSQNPRHKITKRGQNVTFRCDPISEHNRLYWYRQTLGQGPEFLTYFQNEAQLEKSRLLSDRFSAERPKGSFSTLEIQRTEQGDSAMYLCASSRDRVTEAFFGQGTRLTVV.

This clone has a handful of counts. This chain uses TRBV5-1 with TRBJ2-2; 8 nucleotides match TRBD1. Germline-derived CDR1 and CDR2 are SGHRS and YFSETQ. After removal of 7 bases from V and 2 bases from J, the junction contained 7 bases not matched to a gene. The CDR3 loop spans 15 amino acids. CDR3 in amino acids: CASGTGGRNTGELFF. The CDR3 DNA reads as TGCGCCAGCGGTACAGGGGGACGCAACACCGGGGAGCTGTTTTTT.

In DNA form, the CDR3 reads TGTGCCAGCAGCTTAGCTAATCTAGCGGGGAGGCAGGAGCAGTTCTTC. This codes for CASSLANLAGRQEQFF. V and J are TRBV7-9 and TRBJ2-1, with TRBD2 matching 9 bases. J lost 10 bases, V lost 0 bases, and 10 bases had no gene match. The length of the CDR3 is 16 residues. The germline V gene encodes CDR1 SEHNR and CDR2 FQNEAQ (reference sequence).

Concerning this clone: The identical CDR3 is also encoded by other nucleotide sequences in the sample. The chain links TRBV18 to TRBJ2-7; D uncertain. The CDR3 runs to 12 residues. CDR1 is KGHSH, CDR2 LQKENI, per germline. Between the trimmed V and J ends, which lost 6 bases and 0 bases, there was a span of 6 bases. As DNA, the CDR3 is TGTGCCAGCTCCCCGAGCTCCTACGAGCAGTACTTC. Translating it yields CASSPSSYEQYF.

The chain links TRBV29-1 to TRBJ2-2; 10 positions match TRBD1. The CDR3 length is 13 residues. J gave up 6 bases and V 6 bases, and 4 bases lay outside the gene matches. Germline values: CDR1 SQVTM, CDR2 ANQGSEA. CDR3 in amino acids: CSVRTGGPGELFF. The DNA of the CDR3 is TGCAGCGTCCGGACAGGGGGGCCCGGGGAGCTGTTTTTT.

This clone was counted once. This CDR3 reads CAWLPTVDTQYF. For the CDR3, the DNA is TGTGCCTGGCTCCCAACGGTAGATACGCAGTATTTT. The genes are TRBV30 and TRBJ2-3, with unresolved D. The V end lost 5 bases, the J end lost 5 bases, and 11 bases lay between the germline ends. Germline lookup yields CDR1 GTSNPN and CDR2 SVGIG (reference sequence). The CDR3 spans 12 residues.

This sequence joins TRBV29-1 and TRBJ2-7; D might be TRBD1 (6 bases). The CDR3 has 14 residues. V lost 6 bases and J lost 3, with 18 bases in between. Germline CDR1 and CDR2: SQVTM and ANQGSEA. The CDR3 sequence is CSVATGQTIYEQYF. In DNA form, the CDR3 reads TGCAGCGTCGCCACAGGGCAAACCATCTACGAGCAGTACTTC.

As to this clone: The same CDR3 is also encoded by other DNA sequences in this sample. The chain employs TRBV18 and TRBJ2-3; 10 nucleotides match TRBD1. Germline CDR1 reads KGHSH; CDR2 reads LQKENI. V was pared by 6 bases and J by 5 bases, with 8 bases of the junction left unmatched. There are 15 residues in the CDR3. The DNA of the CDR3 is TGTGCCAGCTCTCCAGGACAGGGGGGAGGAGATACGCAGTATTTT. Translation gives CASSPGQGGGDTQYF.

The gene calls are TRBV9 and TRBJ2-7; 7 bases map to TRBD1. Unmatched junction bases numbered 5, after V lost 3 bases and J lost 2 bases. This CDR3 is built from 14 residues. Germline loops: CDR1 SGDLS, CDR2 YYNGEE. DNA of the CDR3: TGTGCCAGCAGCGACCGGGACAGCCCCTACGAGCAGTACTTC. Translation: CASSDRDSPYEQYF.

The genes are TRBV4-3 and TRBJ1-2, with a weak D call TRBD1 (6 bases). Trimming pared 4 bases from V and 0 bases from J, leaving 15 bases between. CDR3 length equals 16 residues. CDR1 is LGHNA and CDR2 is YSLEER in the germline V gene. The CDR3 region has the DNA TGCGCCAGCAGCCGGGACGAAGGGGGTACTAACTATGGCTACACCTTC. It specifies CASSRDEGGTNYGYTF.

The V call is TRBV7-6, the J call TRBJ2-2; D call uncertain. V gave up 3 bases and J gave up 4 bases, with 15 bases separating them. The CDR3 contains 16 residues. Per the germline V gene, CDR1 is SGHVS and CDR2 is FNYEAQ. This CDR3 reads CASSFGPRLSTGELFF. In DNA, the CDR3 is TGTGCCAGCAGCTTTGGTCCCAGGTTGAGCACCGGGGAGCTGTTTTTT.